The 5 T cell receptor beta chains below were found in one sample sequenced in a study of blood T cells in healthy people across ages. Primers used in a second PCR of roughly 7 to 12 cycles were a sample-barcoded 5' primer and a J-beta primer mix. TCRdb itself ran the 5' RACE reads through MiXCR, one entry per CDR3 protein. The table includes approximately 810,000 distinct CDR3 sequences, about 30% detected once. Sequencing was carried out using blood. Receptors were obtained from a woman of 80 years or more in good health.

This clonotype has just a few counts. The rearrangement links TRBV6-2 or TRBV6-3 to TRBJ2-1; 10 positions agree with TRBD1. The germline CDR1 and CDR2 sequences are MNHEY and SVGEGT. Germline trimming cut 6 bases from V and 3 bases from J; bases unmatched to any gene: 11. This CDR3 has 17 residues. The CDR3 region has the DNA TGTGCCAGCAGGACAGGGGGCGGGGGTGAAAACTACAATGAGCAGTTCTTC. The encoded protein is CASRTGGGGENYNEQFF.

This clonotype was counted many times. The gene calls are TRBV6-2 or TRBV6-3 and TRBJ2-1, with 7 bases lining up with TRBD2. The CDR3 extends over 15 amino acids. Germline V lookup: CDR1 MNHEY, CDR2 SVGEGT. The V gene end was trimmed by 6 bases and the J gene end by 8 bases; junction bases not matched to a gene: 13. CDR3 in amino acids: CASRVPGGGFHEQFF. The CDR3 DNA is TGTGCCAGCAGGGTCCCGGGGGGTGGTTTCCATGAGCAGTTCTTC.

Only a few counts were recorded for this clonotype. The chain joins TRBV20-1 to TRBJ2-7; D is undetermined. The J call may be incorrect, as the DNA end agrees better with TRBJ2-5. This CDR3 spans 14 amino acids. Germline loops: CDR1 DFQATT, CDR2 SNEGSKA (reference sequence). CDR3 in amino acids: CSARDPVRQETQYF. Written as DNA, the CDR3 is TGCAGTGCTAGAGATCCGGTTCGTCAGGAGACCCAGTACTTC.

The rearrangement links TRBV12-3 or TRBV12-4 to TRBJ1-1; 8 bases map to TRBD1. The J segment lost 7 bases and the V segment lost 4 bases, leaving 5 bases of the junction unmatched. The CDR3 has 13 amino acids. CDR3 bases: TGTGCCAGCAGTTCAGGGGGCGCCTTTGAAGCTTTCTTT. Encoded protein: CASSSGGAFEAFF.

The V gene is TRBV7-2, the J gene TRBJ2-2; D perhaps matches TRBD2 (7 bases). V lost 1 base, J lost 4 bases, and 13 bases lay in between. CDR1 and CDR2 (germline): SGHTA, FQGNSA. CDR3 length: 16 residues. The CDR3 is CASSLGGGGVTGELFF. DNA of the CDR3: TGTGCCAGCAGCTTAGGAGGGGGGGGGGTCACCGGGGAGCTGTTTTTT.